This T cell receptor (beta chain) was profiled in a study of blood T cell repertoires in COVID-19. Per the original data handling: Cell counts per sample came from amplifying reference gene primers. Profiling relied on immunoSEQ multiplex PCR, and the TCRdb table lists in-frame clones only, not all of them. V and J calls and clone size are copied from that table; D and trimming were computed from the DNA. The repertoire consists of around 190,000 clones, with approximately 85% occurring once and the leading ten covering under 9.5%. Germline V gene lookup returns CDR1 LNHDA and CDR2 SQIVND (reference sequence). The CDR3 totals 14 residues. Losses at the gene ends were 8 bases for V and 6 bases for J; bases not matched to a gene: 7.

V usage is TRBV19 and J usage is TRBJ2-1, with TRBD2 matching 10 bases. The source material was peripheral blood. The receptor was isolated from a woman aged 55-69 years with acute or convalescent COVID-19. The CDR3 loop reads CASATSGPLNEQFF. The CDR3 DNA reads TGTGCCAGTGCGACTAGCGGGCCCCTCAATGAGCAGTTCTTC.